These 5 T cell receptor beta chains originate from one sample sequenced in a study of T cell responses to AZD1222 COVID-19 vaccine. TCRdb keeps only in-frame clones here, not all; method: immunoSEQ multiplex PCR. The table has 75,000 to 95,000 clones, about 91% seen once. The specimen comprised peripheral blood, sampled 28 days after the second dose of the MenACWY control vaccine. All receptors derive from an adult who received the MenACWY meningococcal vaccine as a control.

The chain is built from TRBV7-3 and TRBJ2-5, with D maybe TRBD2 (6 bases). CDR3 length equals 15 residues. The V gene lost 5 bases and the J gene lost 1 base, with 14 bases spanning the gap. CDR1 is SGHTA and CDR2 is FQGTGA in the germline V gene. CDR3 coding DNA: TGTGCCAGCAGCATGACGGGAGCTTCCCAAGAGACCCAGTACTTC. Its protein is CASSMTGASQETQYF.

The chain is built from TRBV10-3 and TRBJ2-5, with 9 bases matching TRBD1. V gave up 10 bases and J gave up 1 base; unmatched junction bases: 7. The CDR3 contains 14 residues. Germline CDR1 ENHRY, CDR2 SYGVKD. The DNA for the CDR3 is TGTGCCACCCAGGACAGGGGCCTCCAAGAGACCCAGTACTTC. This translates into CATQDRGLQETQYF.

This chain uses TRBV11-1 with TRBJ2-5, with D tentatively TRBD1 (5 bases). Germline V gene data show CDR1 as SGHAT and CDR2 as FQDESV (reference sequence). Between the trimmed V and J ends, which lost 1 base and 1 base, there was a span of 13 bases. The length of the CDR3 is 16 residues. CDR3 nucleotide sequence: TGTGCCAGCAGCTTAGTATCAGGGTTACCCCAAGAGACCCAGTACTTC. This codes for CASSLVSGLPQETQYF.

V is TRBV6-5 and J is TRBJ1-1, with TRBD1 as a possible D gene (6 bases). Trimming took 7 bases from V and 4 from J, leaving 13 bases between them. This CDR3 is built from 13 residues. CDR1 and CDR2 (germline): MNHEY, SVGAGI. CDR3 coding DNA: TGTGCCAGCAAGGGGGGGCTGGCCACTGAAGCTTTCTTT. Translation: CASKGGLATEAFF.

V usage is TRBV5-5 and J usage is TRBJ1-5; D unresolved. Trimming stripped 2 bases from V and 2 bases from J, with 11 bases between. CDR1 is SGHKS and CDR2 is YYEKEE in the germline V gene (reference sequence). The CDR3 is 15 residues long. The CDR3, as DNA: TGTGCCAGCAGCTTTTCCCCCGGTGGCAATCAGCCCCAGCATTTT. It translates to CASSFSPGGNQPQHF.